This T cell receptor (beta chain) comes out of a study of blood T cell repertoires in COVID-19 (dated by TCRdb to the early 2020s). For the wider study: Collaborator samples came from the United States, Italy and Spain and covered acute and convalescent phases of COVID-19. The prospective study material was composed of cDNA or gDNA derived from T cells, B-cell-depleted T cells, or PBMCs. The repertoires were released in a freely available public database meant as a resource for research on the immune response to SARS-CoV-2. The dataset comprised deeply sampled blood TCRbeta repertoires from subjects exposed to, actively infected with, or recovered from COVID-19. The sample metadata nearly always contained a de-identified subject ID, COVID-19 status, age in years and sex. The samples were drawn from the first 160 participants of the ongoing ImmuneRACE study and from over 950 subjects provided by 6 global collaborators. Where available, HLA class I and class II types were taken from metadata supplied by the sample provider and were not determined by assay-based typing. What the study reported, not specific to this receptor: Clinical and demographic metadata were provided uncurated, with the amount varying by source and participant.

TCRbeta CDR3 regions were amplified from genomic DNA using the immunoSEQ Assay, a bias-controlled multiplex PCR. Per the original workflow: Nucleated cell counts per sample were estimated from amplification of reference gene primers within the assay. Sequence reads were collapsed and filtered to measure the absolute abundance of every unique TCRbeta CDR3 rearrangement. For each sample, productive Simpson clonality was calculated by taking the square root of Simpson's diversity index across productive rearrangements. This is the immuneACCESS table as TCRdb keeps it, with only in-frame sequences that have V and J called. A part of the clones is gone; compared with another copy, unresolved V genes explain less than half, and the rest is unexplained. That table supplies the V and J calls and clone size; D and trimming were determined from the DNA. The sample table shows some 320,000 clones, and around nine tenths are seen once. The ten biggest clones cover under 3.5% of the sample.

Note on this clone: What antigen it recognizes has not been identified. Within one base of it there is no much larger clone, and no base qualities were kept.

Including cysteine and phenylalanine, the CDR3 has 14 amino acids. Only CDR3 DNA remains: 42 bases, in frame from the first base. Here V drops 2 bases and J drops 5 bases, and the junction holds 4 bases not matched to any gene. CDR1 and CDR2, per the germline V gene, are SGHRS and YFSETQ. Participants in the prospective study were aged 18 to 89 years, lived in 24 United States geographic areas, and enrolled through a virtual design. In the prospective study, cohorts were assigned on the basis of participant-reported clinical history obtained from a screening survey and a study questionnaire. Exposed participants had been in contact, within 2 weeks of entering the study, with a person who had a PCR-confirmed or clinician-diagnosed case of COVID-19. Mobile phlebotomists in the prospective study collected whole blood, serum and a nasopharyngeal or oropharyngeal swab from every participant. Prospective study participants could optionally give additional blood draws and questionnaires over an approximately two-month period. Before DNA extraction, prospective study blood samples were shipped either frozen or at room temperature.

This TCR was recovered from a woman aged 45-59 years who had been exposed to COVID-19. What was sequenced was PBMCs or T cells enriched from blood (not recorded which). Here the chain combines TRBV5-1 and TRBJ2-5; 9 bases in between match TRBD2. The bases are TGCGCCAGCAGCTTAGCGGGGGGTACTGAGACCCAGTACTTC. The resulting protein is CASSLAGGTETQYF.